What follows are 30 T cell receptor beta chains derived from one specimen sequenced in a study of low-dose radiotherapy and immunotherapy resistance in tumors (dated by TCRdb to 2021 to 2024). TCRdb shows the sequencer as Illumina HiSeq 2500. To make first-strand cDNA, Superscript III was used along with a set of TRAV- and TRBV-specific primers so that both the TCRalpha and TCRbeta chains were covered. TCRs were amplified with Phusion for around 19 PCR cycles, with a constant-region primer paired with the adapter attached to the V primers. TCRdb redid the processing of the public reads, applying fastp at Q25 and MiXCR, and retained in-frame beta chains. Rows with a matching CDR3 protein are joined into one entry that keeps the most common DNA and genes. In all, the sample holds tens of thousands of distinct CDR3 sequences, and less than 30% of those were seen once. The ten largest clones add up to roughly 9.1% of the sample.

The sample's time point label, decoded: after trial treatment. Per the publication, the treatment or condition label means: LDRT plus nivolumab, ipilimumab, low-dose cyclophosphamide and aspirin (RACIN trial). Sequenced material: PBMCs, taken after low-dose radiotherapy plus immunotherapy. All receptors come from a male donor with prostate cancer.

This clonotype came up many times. The DNA for the CDR3 is TGTGCCAGCAGCTTAGACAGGGGTGTCGGCTCTGGAAACACCATATATTTT. This codes for CASSLDRGVGSGNTIYF. V gene TRBV7-8 combines with J gene TRBJ1-3; 7 bases agree with TRBD1. Germline V gene lookup returns CDR1 SGHVS and CDR2 FQNEAQ. The V and J ends lost 1 base and 0 bases, in that order; junction bases with no gene match: 6. This CDR3 has 17 amino acids. The complete variable domain, with remaining parts taken from reference TRBV7-8 and TRBJ1-3, reads GAGVSQSPRYKVAKRGQDVALRCDPISGHVSLFWYQQALGQGPEFLTYFQNEAQLDKSGLPSDRFFAERPEGSVSTLKIQRTQQEDSAVYLCASSLDRGVGSGNTIYFGEGSWLTVV.

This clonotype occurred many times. The CDR3 nucleotides read TGCGCCAGCAGATCTTCTCTAGCGGGGTGGAATGAGCAGTTCTTC. Residues: CASRSSLAGWNEQFF. J is TRBJ2-1 and V is TRBV10-2; 9 bases line up with TRBD2. CDR1 is WSHSY and CDR2 is SAAADI in the germline V gene. CDR3 size: 15 residues. Losses at the gene ends were 6 bases for V and 7 bases for J; bases not matched to a gene: 10.

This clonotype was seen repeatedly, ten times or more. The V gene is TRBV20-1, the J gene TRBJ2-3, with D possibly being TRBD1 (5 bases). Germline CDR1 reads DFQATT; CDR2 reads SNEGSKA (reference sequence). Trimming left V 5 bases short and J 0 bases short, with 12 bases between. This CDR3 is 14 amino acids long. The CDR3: CSAFDSSSTDTQYF. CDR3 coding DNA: TGCAGTGCTTTCGACAGTTCTAGCACAGATACGCAGTATTTT.

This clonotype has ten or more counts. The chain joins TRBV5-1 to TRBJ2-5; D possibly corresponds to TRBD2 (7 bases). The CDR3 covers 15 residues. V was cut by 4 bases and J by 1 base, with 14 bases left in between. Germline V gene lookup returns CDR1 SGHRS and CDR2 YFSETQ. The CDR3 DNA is TGCGCCAGCAGCAAAGGGGGGGGCCTCCAAGAGACCCAGTACTTC. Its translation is CASSKGGGLQETQYF. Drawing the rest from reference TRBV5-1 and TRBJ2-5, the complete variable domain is KAGVTQTPRYLIKTRGQQVTLSCSPISGHRSVSWYQQTPGQGLQFLFEYFSETQRNKGNFPGRFSGRQFSNSRSEMNVSTLELGDSALYLCASSKGGGLQETQYFGPGTRLLVL.

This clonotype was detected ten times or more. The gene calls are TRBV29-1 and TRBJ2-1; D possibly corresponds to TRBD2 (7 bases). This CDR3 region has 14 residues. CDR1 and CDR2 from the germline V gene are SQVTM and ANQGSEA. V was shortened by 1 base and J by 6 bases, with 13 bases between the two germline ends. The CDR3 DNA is TGCAGCGTTGAAGGGGGGGGCCTTGGCAATGAGCAGTTCTTC. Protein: CSVEGGGLGNEQFF.

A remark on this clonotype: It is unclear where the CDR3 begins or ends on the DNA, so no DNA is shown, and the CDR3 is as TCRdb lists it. CDR3 sequence: CAWRGQFSSGNTIYFFF. The chain couples TRBV30 to TRBJ1-3; the table's D call, TRBD1, has no DNA check behind it. In germline, CDR1 is GTSNPN, CDR2 SVGIG (reference sequence). The CDR3 has 17 amino acids, counting both end residues.

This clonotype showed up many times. The CDR3 DNA sequence: TGTGCCAGCAGCCAAGGAGCGGGGGTGGTCGCTTTCTTT. Amino acids: CASSQGAGVVAFF. This sequence joins TRBV3-1 and TRBJ1-1, with a weak D call TRBD1 (5 bases). Looked up from germline, CDR1 is LGHDT and CDR2 is YNNKEL (reference sequence). The CDR3 covers 13 residues. Trimming pared 1 base from V and 11 bases from J, leaving 14 bases between.

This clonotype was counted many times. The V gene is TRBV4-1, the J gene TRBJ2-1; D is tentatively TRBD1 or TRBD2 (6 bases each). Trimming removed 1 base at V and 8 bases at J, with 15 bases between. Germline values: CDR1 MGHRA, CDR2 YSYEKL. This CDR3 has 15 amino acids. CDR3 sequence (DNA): TGCGCCAGCAGCCAAGGGGGGGCCTCGGGGGATGAGCAGTTCTTC. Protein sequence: CASSQGGASGDEQFF.

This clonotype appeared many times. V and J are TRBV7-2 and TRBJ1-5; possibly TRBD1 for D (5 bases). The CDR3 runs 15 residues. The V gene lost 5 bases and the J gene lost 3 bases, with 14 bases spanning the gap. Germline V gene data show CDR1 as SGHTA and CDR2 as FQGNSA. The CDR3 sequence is CASSPPIGDNQPQHF. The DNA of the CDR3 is TGTGCCAGCAGCCCCCCGATAGGGGACAATCAGCCCCAGCATTTT.

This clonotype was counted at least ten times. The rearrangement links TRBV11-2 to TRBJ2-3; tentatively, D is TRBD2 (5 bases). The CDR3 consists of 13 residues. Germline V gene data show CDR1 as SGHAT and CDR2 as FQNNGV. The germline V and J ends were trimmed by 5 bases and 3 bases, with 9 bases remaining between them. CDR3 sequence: CASSRTRTDTQYF. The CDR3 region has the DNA TGTGCCAGCAGCCGGACTCGAACAGATACGCAGTATTTT.

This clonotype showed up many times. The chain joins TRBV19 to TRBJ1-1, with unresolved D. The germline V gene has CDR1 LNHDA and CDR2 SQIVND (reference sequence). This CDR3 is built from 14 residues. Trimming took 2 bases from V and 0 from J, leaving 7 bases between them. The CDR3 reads CASSIPGLNTEAFF. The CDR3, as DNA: TGTGCCAGTAGTATACCAGGCTTGAACACTGAAGCTTTCTTT. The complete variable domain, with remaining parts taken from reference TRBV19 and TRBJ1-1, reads DGGITQSPKYLFRKEGQNVTLSCEQNLNHDAMYWYRQDPGQGLRLIYYSQIVNDFQKGDIAEGYSVSREKKESFPLTVTSAQKNPTAFYLCASSIPGLNTEAFFGQGTRLTVV.

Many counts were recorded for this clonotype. The CDR3 reads CASSPRTVNTEAFF. The CDR3 nucleotides read TGTGCCAGCAGCCCCCGGACGGTGAACACTGAAGCTTTCTTT. The chain couples TRBV7-6 to TRBJ1-1; D is undetermined. The germline gives CDR1 SGHVS, CDR2 FNYEAQ. V lost 5 bases to trimming and J lost 0 bases, with 10 bases between them. This CDR3 is built from 14 residues.

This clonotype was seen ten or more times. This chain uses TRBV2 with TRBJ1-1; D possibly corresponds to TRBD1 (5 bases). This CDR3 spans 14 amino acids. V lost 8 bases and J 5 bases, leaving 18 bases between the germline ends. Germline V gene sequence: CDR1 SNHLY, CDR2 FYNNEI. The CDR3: CASRSAGGGTEAFF. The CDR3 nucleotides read TGTGCCAGCCGGTCGGCGGGGGGTGGGACTGAAGCTTTCTTT.

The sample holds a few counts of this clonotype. The DNA for the CDR3 is TGCAGTGCTCACATCCCGGGACACACTGAAGCTTTCTTT. Its protein is CSAHIPGHTEAFF. J is TRBJ1-1 and V is TRBV20-1; perhaps TRBD1 as D (5 bases). Germline V gives CDR1 DFQATT, CDR2 SNEGSKA (reference sequence). CDR3 length: 13 residues. V was cut by 5 bases and J by 3 bases, with 13 bases left in between.

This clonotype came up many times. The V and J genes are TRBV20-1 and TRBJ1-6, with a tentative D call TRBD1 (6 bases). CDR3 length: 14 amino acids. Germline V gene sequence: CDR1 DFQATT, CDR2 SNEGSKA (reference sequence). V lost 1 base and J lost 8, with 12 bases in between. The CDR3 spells CSARVGGVDSPLHF. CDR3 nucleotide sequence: TGCAGTGCTAGAGTAGGGGGGGTCGATTCACCCCTCCACTTT.

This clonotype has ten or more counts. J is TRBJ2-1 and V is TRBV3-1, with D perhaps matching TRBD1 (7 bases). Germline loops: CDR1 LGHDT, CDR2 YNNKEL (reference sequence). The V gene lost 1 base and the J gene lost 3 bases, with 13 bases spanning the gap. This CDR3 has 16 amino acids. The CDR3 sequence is CASSQVRGEHYNEQFF. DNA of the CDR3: TGTGCCAGCAGCCAAGTCAGGGGGGAGCACTACAATGAGCAGTTCTTC.

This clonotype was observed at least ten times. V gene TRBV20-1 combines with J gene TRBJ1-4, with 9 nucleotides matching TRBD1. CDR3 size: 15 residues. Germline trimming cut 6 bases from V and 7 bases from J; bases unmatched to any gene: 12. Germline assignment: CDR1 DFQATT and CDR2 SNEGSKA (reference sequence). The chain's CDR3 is CSADSSGQGTEKLFF. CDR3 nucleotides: TGCAGTGCCGATAGCAGCGGACAGGGGACTGAAAAACTGTTTTTT.

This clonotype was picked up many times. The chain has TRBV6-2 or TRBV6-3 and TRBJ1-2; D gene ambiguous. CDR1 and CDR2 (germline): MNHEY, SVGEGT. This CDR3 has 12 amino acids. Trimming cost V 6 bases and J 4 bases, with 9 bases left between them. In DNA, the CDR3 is TGTGCCAGCAGGGACGATCCCTATGGCTACACCTTC. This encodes CASRDDPYGYTF.

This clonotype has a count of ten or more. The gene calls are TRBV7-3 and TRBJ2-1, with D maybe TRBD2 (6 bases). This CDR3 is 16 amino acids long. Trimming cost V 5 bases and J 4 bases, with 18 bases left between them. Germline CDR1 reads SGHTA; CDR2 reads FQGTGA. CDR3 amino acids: CASSPPGVGGYNEQFF. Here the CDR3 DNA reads TGTGCCAGCAGCCCGCCGGGGGTGGGTGGATACAATGAGCAGTTCTTC.

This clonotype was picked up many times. The CDR3 reads CASSEDRGGQPQHF. For the CDR3, the DNA is TGTGCCAGCAGTGAGGACAGGGGCGGCCAGCCCCAGCATTTT. V is TRBV2 and J is TRBJ1-5, with 9 bases matching TRBD1. Per germline, CDR1 SNHLY and CDR2 FYNNEI. The CDR3 runs 14 residues. V lost 3 bases and J lost 7; bases outside the gene matches: 4.

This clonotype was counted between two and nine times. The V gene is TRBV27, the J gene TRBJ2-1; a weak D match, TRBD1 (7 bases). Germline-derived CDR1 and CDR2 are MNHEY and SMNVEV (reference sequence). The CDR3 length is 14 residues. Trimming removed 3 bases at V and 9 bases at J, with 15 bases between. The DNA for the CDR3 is TGTGCCAGCAGTTTCCCCGCAGGGGGAGGTGAGCAGTTCTTC. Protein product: CASSFPAGGGEQFF.

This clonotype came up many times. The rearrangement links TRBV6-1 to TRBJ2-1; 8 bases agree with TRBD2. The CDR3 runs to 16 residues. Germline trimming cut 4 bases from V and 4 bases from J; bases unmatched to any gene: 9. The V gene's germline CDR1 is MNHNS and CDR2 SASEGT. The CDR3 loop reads CASSGASGWWYNEQFF. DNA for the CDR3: TGTGCCAGCAGTGGGGCTAGCGGGTGGTGGTACAATGAGCAGTTCTTC.

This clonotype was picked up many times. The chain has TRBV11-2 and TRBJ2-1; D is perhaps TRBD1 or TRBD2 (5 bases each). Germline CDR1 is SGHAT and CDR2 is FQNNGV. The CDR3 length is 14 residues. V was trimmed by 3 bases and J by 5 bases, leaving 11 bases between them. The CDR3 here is CASSLGTHNNEQFF. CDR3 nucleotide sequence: TGTGCCAGCAGCTTGGGGACCCACAACAATGAGCAGTTCTTC.

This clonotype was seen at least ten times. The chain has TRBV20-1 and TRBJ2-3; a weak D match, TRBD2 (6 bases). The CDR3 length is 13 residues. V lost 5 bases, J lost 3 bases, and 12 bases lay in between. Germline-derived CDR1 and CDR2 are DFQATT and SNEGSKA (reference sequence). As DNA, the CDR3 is TGCAGTGCTGACCGCCGGGGGACAGATACGCAGTATTTT. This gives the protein CSADRRGTDTQYF.

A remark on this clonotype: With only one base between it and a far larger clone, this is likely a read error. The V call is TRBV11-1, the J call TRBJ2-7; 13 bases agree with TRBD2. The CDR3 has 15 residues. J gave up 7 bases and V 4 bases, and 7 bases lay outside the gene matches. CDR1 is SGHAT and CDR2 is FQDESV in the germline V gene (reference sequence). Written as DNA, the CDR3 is TGTGCCAGCAGCTCGGGACTAGCGGGACGCAATGAGCAGTACTTC. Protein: CASSSGLAGRNEQYF.

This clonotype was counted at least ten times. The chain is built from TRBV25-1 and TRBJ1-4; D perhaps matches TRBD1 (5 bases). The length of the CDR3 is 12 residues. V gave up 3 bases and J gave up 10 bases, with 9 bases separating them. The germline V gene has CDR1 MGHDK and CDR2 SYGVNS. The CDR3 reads CASSDWDLKLFF. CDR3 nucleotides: TGTGCCAGCAGTGACTGGGACTTAAAACTGTTTTTT. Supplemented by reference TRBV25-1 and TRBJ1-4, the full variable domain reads EADIYQTPRYLVIGTGKKITLECSQTMGHDKMYWYQQDPGMELHLIHYSYGVNSTEKGDLSSESTVSRIRTEHFPLTLESARPSHTSQYLCASSDWDLKLFFGSGTQLSVL.

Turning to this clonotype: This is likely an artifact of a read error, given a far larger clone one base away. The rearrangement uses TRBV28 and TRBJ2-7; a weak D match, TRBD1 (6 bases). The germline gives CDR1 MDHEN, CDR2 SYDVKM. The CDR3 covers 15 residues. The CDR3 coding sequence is TGTGACAGCAGCCGAGCGGACAGAAACTCCTACGAGCAGTACTTC. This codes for CDSSRADRNSYEQYF.

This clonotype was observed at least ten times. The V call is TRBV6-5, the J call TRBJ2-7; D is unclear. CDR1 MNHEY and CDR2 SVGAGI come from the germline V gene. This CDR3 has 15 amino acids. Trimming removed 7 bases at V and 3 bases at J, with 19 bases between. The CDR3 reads CASTFAPEGLYEQYF. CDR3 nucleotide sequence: TGTGCCAGCACTTTTGCCCCGGAAGGTCTCTACGAGCAGTACTTC.

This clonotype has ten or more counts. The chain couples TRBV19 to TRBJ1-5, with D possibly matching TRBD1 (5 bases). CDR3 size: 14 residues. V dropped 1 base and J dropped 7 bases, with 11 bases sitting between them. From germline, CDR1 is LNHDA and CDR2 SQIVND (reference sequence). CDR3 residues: CASSIAGGSQPQHF. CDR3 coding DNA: TGTGCCAGTAGTATAGCGGGGGGTTCGCAGCCCCAGCATTTT.

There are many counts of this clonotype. In DNA, the CDR3 is TGTGCCAGCAGCAAAGGGGTCCGGGGCAATGAGCAGTTCTTC. Amino acid sequence: CASSKGVRGNEQFF. V and J are TRBV21-1 and TRBJ2-1; TRBD1 is the table's D call and was not checked against the DNA. TRBV21-1 is a known pseudogene. This CDR3 is built from 14 residues.